These 20 T cell receptor beta chains were all obtained from the same sample, sequenced in a study of OX40 agonist ivuxolimab in advanced cancers. Profiled with immunoSEQ multiplex PCR; TCRdb holds only in-frame clones, not every one. Among about 67,000 clones, approximately 87% were seen once, and the ten largest hold about 0.61%. The source material was CD4+ or CD8+ T cells sorted from blood, sampled in a trial of the OX40 agonist ivuxolimab. All receptors derive from an adult with an advanced solid tumor such as melanoma, head and neck, liver or kidney cancer.

The genes are TRBV19 and TRBJ1-1; 7 positions match TRBD1. The CDR3 extends over 15 amino acids. With V trimmed by 1 base and J by 5 bases, 7 bases remained unmatched. Germline lookup yields CDR1 LNHDA and CDR2 SQIVND (reference sequence). In DNA form, the CDR3 reads TGTGCCAGTAGTATAGCCGTGGCAGGGGGTACTGAAGCTTTCTTT. Protein product: CASSIAVAGGTEAFF.

V and J are TRBV5-5 and TRBJ2-3, with D uncertain. Per the germline V gene, CDR1 is SGHKS and CDR2 is YYEKEE (reference sequence). The CDR3 has 16 residues. Trimming took off 4 bases at V and 0 bases at J, with 15 bases between the two ends. Written as DNA, the CDR3 is TGTGCCAGCAGCCCATTGACTTACACTAGCACAGATACGCAGTATTTT. It specifies CASSPLTYTSTDTQYF.

V gene TRBV9 combines with J gene TRBJ2-2; D unclear. Between the trimmed V and J ends, which lost 2 bases and 8 bases, there was a span of 13 bases. Germline assignment: CDR1 SGDLS and CDR2 YYNGEE. The CDR3 loop spans 14 amino acids. CDR3 protein: CASSVNIGVGELFF. CDR3 nucleotides: TGTGCCAGCAGCGTCAATATAGGTGTGGGGGAGCTGTTTTTT.

V and J are TRBV5-4 and TRBJ2-2; 12 bases are shared with TRBD2. The V and J ends lost 0 bases and 6 bases, in that order; junction bases with no gene match: 6. Germline V CDR1 and CDR2: SGHNT, YYREEE (reference sequence). CDR3 length: 17 residues. CDR3 nucleotide sequence: TGTGCCAGCAGCTTGGATCCTAGCGGGGGGGCGGCCGGGGAGCTGTTTTTT. Encoded protein: CASSLDPSGGAAGELFF.

The gene calls are TRBV4-2 and TRBJ2-3; tentatively, D is TRBD1 or TRBD2 (5 bases each). This CDR3 has 14 amino acids. Trimming stripped 0 bases from V and 4 bases from J, with 8 bases between. The germline CDR1 and CDR2 sequences are LGHNA and YNFKEQ. CDR3 sequence reads: CASSQEWGSDTQYF. CDR3 nucleotides: TGTGCCAGCAGCCAAGAATGGGGGTCAGATACGCAGTATTTT.

The chain combines TRBV18 with TRBJ1-1; 8 bases align to TRBD1. The CDR3 contains 16 residues. In germline, CDR1 is KGHSH, CDR2 LQKENI. Losses at the gene ends were 5 bases for V and 3 bases for J; bases not matched to a gene: 11. The CDR3: CASSYQPGQAHTEAFF. The CDR3 bases are TGTGCCAGCTCATACCAGCCGGGACAGGCCCACACTGAAGCTTTCTTT.

This clone was counted a few times. CDR3 region: CASSLAEDGVTEAFF. CDR3 DNA: TGCGCCAGCAGCTTGGCGGAGGATGGGGTCACTGAAGCTTTCTTT. The chain joins TRBV5-1 to TRBJ1-1; D gene unclear. Germline V gene sequence: CDR1 SGHRS, CDR2 YFSETQ. Trimming removed 0 bases from V and 4 bases from J, with 13 bases in between. The CDR3 has 15 amino acids.

CDR3 loop: CASSTTGFNEQFF. The CDR3 DNA is TGTGCCAGCAGCACCACAGGGTTCAATGAGCAGTTCTTC. The rearrangement links TRBV7-9 to TRBJ2-1, with D possibly matching TRBD1 (6 bases). This CDR3 has 13 amino acids. Germline V lookup: CDR1 SEHNR, CDR2 FQNEAQ (reference sequence). The germline V and J ends were trimmed by 5 bases and 6 bases, with 11 bases remaining between them.

The chain couples TRBV18 to TRBJ1-1; no reliable D call. The CDR3 spans 17 residues. Germline CDR1 KGHSH, CDR2 LQKENI. V lost 0 bases to trimming and J lost 1 base, with 15 bases between them. As DNA, the CDR3 is TGTGCCAGCTCACCACCCCGTCGGCTCCAAAAGAACACTGAAGCTTTCTTT. Translating gives CASSPPRRLQKNTEAFF.

This clone was counted a single time. The gene calls are TRBV13 and TRBJ2-3; D is perhaps TRBD1 (6 bases). V was pared by 5 bases and J by 0 bases, with 15 bases between. Germline V gene lookup returns CDR1 PRHDT and CDR2 FYEKMQ (reference sequence). The length of the CDR3 is 16 residues. The CDR3 spells CASSGPGVSSTDTQYF. CDR3 DNA: TGTGCCAGCAGCGGCCCAGGGGTGTCTAGCACAGATACGCAGTATTTT.

This chain links TRBV5-1 with TRBJ2-5, with TRBD1 matching 9 bases. Germline-derived CDR1 and CDR2 are SGHRS and YFSETQ. V trimming: 0 bases; J trimming: 5 bases; junction bases outside the gene matches: 5. This CDR3 comprises 15 residues. CDR3 region: CASSLVQGAGETQYF. Written as DNA, the CDR3 is TGCGCCAGCAGCTTGGTACAGGGGGCAGGGGAGACCCAGTACTTC.

This CDR3 is CASSFSGGADEQYF. CDR3 DNA: TGTGCCAGCAGCTTCAGCGGGGGGGCCGACGAGCAGTACTTC. This sequence joins TRBV11-3 and TRBJ2-7, with 10 bases fitting TRBD2. From germline, CDR1 is SGHNT and CDR2 YENEEA. J was trimmed by 5 bases and V by 3 bases; bases with no gene match: 4. The CDR3 spans 14 residues.

A note on this clone: Distinct nucleotide sequences in the sample also encode this CDR3. The chain employs TRBV2 and TRBJ2-7; no definite D call. The CDR3 spans 11 residues. Trimming stripped 6 bases from V and 3 bases from J, with 6 bases between. Germline V gene sequence: CDR1 SNHLY, CDR2 FYNNEI. The CDR3 DNA sequence: TGTGCCAGCAGCGGCTACTACGAGCAGTACTTC. This gives the protein CASSGYYEQYF. Drawing the rest from reference TRBV2 and TRBJ2-7, the complete variable domain is EPEVTQTPSHQVTQMGQEVILRCVPISNHLYFYWYRQILGQKVEFLVSFYNNEISEKSEIFDDQFSVERPDGSNFTLKIRSTKLEDSAMYFCASSGYYEQYFGPGTRLTVT.

V and J are TRBV11-2 and TRBJ1-3; D unresolved. Trimming removed 4 bases at V and 4 bases at J, with 14 bases between. Germline CDR1 reads SGHAT; CDR2 reads FQNNGV. This CDR3 contains 15 residues. CDR3 nucleotide sequence: TGTGCCAGCAGCTACGCGACATTTCCAGGAAACACCATATATTTT. This encodes CASSYATFPGNTIYF.

This clone appeared a single time. The chain employs TRBV6-6 and TRBJ2-1, with TRBD1 matching 11 bases. The CDR3 runs 14 residues. V shed 6 bases and J 9 bases; nucleotides not matched to a gene: 7. Germline CDR1 reads MNHNY; CDR2 reads SVGAGI (reference sequence). CDR3 amino acids: CASRRTGGEPEQFF. CDR3 coding DNA: TGTGCCAGCAGACGGACAGGGGGCGAACCTGAGCAGTTCTTC.

The chain has TRBV4-1 and TRBJ2-5; TRBD2 matches at 8 bases. The CDR3 sequence is 16 residues long. Unmatched junction bases numbered 17, after V lost 5 bases and J lost 9 bases. Germline-derived CDR1 and CDR2 are MGHRA and YSYEKL. The CDR3 is CASSTRVAGTAGAQYF. The CDR3 nucleotides are TGCGCCAGCAGCACCCGGGTAGCGGGGACCGCGGGGGCCCAGTACTTC.

This chain links TRBV19 with TRBJ1-5, with D perhaps matching TRBD1 (6 bases). V was trimmed by 5 bases and J by 11 bases, leaving 16 bases between them. Germline CDR1 and CDR2: LNHDA and SQIVND (reference sequence). CDR3 length: 13 residues. The CDR3 here is CASSGDTGMSQHF. Written as DNA, the CDR3 is TGTGCCAGTAGTGGGGACACCGGTATGTCCCAGCATTTT. The full variable domain, in which reference TRBV19 and TRBJ1-5 provide the parts outside the CDR3, is DGGITQSPKYLFRKEGQNVTLSCEQNLNHDAMYWYRQDPGQGLRLIYYSQIVNDFQKGDIAEGYSVSREKKESFPLTVTSAQKNPTAFYLCASSGDTGMSQHFGDGTRLSIL.

This chain uses TRBV4-2 with TRBJ1-4; D is unclear. Germline V CDR1 and CDR2: LGHNA, YNFKEQ. Deletions cut 3 bases from V and 0 bases from J, with 11 bases between. This CDR3 is 16 amino acids long. CDR3 sequence reads: CASSQGYRATNEKLFF. DNA for the CDR3: TGTGCCAGCAGCCAGGGTTACAGAGCAACTAATGAAAAACTGTTTTTT.

The chain recombines TRBV4-1 with TRBJ2-7, with D unresolved. CDR3 size: 13 residues. CDR1 is MGHRA and CDR2 is YSYEKL in the germline V gene. V was clipped by 2 bases and J by 12 bases, with 17 bases between them. The CDR3 coding sequence is TGCGCCAGCAGCCAAAGCCCTGTCGGTGGGTCGTACTTC. This encodes CASSQSPVGGSYF.

This chain uses TRBV28 with TRBJ1-1; TRBD1 aligns across 7 bases. The CDR3 contains 16 residues. Germline values: CDR1 MDHEN, CDR2 SYDVKM. With V trimmed by 3 bases and J by 1 base, 8 bases remained unmatched. The CDR3 DNA is TGTGCCAGCAGTTTTCCTGCCAGGGGGAGGAACACTGAAGCTTTCTTT. Protein sequence: CASSFPARGRNTEAFF. The variable domain in full, completed from reference TRBV28 and TRBJ1-1, reads DVKVTQSSRYLVKRTGEKVFLECVQDMDHENMFWYRQDPGLGLRLIYFSYDVKMKEKGDIPEGYSVSREKKERFSLILESASTNQTSMYLCASSFPARGRNTEAFFGQGTRLTVV.